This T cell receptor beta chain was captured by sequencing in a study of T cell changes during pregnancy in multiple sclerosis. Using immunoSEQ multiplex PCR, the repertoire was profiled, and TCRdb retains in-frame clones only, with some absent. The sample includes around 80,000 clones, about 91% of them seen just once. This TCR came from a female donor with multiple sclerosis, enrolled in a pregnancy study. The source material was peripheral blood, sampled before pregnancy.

CDR3 residues: CASTTAVGQGTEAFF. CDR3 coding DNA: TGTGCCAGCACCACTGCAGTCGGACAGGGGACTGAAGCTTTCTTT. The chain recombines TRBV5-5 with TRBJ1-1; 9 bases match TRBD1. Trimming removed 6 bases from V and 5 bases from J; junction bases left unmatched: 11. The CDR3 is 15 amino acids. Germline CDR1 reads SGHKS; CDR2 reads YYEKEE (reference sequence).